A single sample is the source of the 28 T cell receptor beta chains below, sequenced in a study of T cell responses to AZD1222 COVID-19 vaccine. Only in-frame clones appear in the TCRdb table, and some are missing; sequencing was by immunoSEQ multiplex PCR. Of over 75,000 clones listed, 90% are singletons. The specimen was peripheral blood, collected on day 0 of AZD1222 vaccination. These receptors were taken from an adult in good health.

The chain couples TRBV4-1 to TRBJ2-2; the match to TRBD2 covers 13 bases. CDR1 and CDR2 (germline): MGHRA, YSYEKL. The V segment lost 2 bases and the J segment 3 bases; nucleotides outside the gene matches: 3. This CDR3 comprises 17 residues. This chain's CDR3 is CASSQTSGGAYTGELFF. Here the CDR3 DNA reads TGCGCCAGCAGCCAAACTAGCGGGGGGGCTTACACCGGGGAGCTGTTTTTT.

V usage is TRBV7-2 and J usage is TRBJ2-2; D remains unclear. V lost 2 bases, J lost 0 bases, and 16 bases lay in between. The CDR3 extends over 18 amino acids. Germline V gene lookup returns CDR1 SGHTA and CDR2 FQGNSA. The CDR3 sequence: CASSLLGNMNANTGELFF. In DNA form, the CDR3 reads TGTGCCAGCAGCTTACTAGGGAACATGAACGCGAACACCGGGGAGCTGTTTTTT.

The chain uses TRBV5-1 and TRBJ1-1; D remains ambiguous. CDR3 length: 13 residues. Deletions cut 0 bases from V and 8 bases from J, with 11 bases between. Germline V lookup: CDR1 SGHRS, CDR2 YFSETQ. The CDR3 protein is CASSLVTAEEAFF. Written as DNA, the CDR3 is TGCGCCAGCAGCTTGGTGACGGCAGAAGAAGCTTTCTTT. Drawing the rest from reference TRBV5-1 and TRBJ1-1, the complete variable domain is KAGVTQTPRYLIKTRGQQVTLSCSPISGHRSVSWYQQTPGQGLQFLFEYFSETQRNKGNFPGRFSGRQFSNSRSEMNVSTLELGDSALYLCASSLVTAEEAFFGQGTRLTVV.

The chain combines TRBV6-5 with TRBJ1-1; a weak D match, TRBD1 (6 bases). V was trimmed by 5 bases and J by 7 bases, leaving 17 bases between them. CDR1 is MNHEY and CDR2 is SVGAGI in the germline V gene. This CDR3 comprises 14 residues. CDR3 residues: CASSPIRGADEAFF. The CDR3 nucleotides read TGTGCCAGCAGTCCTATTAGGGGGGCTGATGAAGCTTTCTTT.

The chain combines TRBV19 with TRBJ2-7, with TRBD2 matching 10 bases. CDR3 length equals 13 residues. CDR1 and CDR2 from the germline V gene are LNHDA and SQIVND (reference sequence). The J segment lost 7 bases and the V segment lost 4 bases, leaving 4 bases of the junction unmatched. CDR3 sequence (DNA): TGTGCCAGTAGTAGGACTAGCGGAAGGGAGCAGTACTTC. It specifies CASSRTSGREQYF.

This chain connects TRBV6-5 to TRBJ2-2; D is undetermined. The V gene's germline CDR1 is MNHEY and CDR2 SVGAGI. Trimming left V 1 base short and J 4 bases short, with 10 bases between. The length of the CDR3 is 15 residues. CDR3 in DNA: TGTGCCAGCAGTTACTTTGGCTTACCCACCGGGGAGCTGTTTTTT. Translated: CASSYFGLPTGELFF.

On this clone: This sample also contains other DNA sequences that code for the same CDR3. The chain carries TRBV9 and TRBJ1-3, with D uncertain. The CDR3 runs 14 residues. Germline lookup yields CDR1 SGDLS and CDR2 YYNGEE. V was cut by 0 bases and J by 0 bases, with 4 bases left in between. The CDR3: CASSVGSSGNTIYF. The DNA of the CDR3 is TGTGCCAGCAGCGTAGGGAGCTCTGGAAACACCATATATTTT.

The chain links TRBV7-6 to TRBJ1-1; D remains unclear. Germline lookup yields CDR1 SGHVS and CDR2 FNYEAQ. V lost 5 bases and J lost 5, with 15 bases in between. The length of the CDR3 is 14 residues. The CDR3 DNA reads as TGTGCCAGCAGCCCCCGGGCGATAGGGACTGAAGCTTTCTTT. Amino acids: CASSPRAIGTEAFF.

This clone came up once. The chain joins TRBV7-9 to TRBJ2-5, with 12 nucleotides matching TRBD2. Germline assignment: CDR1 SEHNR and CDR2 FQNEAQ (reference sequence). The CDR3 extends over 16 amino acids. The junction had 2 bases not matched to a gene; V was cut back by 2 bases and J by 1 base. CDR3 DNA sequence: TGTGCCAGCAGCTTACTAGCGGGGGGGCCCCAAGAGACCCAGTACTTC. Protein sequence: CASSLLAGGPQETQYF.

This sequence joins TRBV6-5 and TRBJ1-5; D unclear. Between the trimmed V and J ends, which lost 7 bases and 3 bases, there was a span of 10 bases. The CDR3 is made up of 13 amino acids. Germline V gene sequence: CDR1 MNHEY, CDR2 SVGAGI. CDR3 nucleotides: TGTGCCAGCACGGGCTGGGACAATCAGCCCCAGCATTTT. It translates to CASTGWDNQPQHF.

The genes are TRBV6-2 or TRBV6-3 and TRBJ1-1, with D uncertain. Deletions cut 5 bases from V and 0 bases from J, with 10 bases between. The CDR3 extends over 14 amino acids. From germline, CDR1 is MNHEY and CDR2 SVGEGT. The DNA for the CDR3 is TGTGCCAGCAGTCGAGGAACGGTGAACACTGAAGCTTTCTTT. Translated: CASSRGTVNTEAFF.

CDR3 DNA: TGTGCCAGCAGTTTAATGGACAGGGGGGCTTTCTTT. Residues: CASSLMDRGAFF. The J gene is TRBJ1-1, the V gene TRBV12-3 or TRBV12-4, with 10 bases fitting TRBD1. The CDR3 runs 12 residues. The V gene end was trimmed by 2 bases and the J gene end by 11 bases; junction bases not matched to a gene: 2.

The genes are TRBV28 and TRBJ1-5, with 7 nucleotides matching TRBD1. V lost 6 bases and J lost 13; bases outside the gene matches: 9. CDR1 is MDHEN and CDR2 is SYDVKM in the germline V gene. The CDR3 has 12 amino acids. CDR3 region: CASRGTGAWQHF. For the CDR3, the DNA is TGTGCCAGCAGAGGAACAGGGGCCTGGCAGCATTTT.

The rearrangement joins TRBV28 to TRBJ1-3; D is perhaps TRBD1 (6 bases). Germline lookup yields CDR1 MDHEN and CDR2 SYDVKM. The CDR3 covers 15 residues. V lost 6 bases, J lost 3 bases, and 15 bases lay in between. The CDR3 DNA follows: TGTGCCAGCAGAAAGGGGGGGACGGGTGGAAACACCATATATTTT. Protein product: CASRKGGTGGNTIYF.

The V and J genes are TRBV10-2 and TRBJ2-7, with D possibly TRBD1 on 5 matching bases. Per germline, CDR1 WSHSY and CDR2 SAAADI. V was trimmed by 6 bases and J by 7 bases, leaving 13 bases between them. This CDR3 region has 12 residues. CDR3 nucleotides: TGCGCCAGCAGATCCAGGGTGCGGGAGCAGTACTTC. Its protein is CASRSRVREQYF.

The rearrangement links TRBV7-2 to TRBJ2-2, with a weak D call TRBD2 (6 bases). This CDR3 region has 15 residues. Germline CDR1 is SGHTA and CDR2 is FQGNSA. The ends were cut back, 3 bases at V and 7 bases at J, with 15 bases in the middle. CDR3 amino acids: CASSFGRLVSGELFF. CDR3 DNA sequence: TGTGCCAGCAGCTTCGGACGACTAGTGAGCGGGGAGCTGTTTTTT.

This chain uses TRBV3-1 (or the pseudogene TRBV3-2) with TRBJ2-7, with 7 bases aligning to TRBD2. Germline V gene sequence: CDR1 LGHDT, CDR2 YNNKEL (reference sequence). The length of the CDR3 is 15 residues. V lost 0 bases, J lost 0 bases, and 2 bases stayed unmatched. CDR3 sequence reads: CASSQDLAVSYEQYF. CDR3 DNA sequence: TGTGCCAGCAGCCAAGACCTAGCGGTCTCCTACGAGCAGTACTTC.

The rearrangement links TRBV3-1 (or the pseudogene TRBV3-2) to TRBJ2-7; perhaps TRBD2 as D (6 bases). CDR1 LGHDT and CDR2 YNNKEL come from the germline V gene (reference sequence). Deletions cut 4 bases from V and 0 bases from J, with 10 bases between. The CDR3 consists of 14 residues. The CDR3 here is CASSRDSYSYEQYF. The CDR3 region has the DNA TGTGCCAGCAGCCGGGACTCCTACTCCTACGAGCAGTACTTC.

CDR3 sequence (DNA): TGTGCCAGCAGCTTAGGGGATTCTGGGGCCAACGTCCTGACTTTC. It codes for CASSLGDSGANVLTF. The rearrangement links TRBV7-9 to TRBJ2-6, with no clear D. Germline V lookup: CDR1 SEHNR, CDR2 FQNEAQ (reference sequence). Between the trimmed V and J ends, which lost 1 base and 1 base, there was a span of 5 bases. CDR3 length: 15 amino acids.

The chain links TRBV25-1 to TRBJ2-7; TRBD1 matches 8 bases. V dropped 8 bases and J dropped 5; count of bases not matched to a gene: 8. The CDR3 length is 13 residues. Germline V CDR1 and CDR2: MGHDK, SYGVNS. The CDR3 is CASSRQGTHEQYF. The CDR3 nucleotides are TGTGCCAGCTCAAGACAGGGGACACACGAGCAGTACTTC.

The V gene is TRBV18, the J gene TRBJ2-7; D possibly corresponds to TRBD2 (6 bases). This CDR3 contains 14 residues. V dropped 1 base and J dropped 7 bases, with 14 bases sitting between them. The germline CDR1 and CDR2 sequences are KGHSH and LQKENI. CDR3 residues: CASSPRPGSEEQYF. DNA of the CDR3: TGTGCCAGCTCACCACGCCCCGGGAGCGAAGAGCAGTACTTC.

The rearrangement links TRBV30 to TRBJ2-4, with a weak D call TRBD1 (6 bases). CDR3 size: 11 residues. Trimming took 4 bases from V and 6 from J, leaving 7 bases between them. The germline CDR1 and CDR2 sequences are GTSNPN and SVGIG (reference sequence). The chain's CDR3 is CAWTQGNIQYF. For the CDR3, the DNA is TGTGCCTGGACACAGGGAAACATTCAGTACTTC. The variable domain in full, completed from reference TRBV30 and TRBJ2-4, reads SQTIHQWPATLVQPVGSPLSLECTVEGTSNPNLYWYRQAAGRGLQLLFYSVGIGQISSEVPQNLSASRPQDRQFILSSKKLLLSDSGFYLCAWTQGNIQYFGAGTRLSVL.

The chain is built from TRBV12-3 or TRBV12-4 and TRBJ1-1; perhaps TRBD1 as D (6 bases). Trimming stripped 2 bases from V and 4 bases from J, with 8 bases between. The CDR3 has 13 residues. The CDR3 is CASSLQGPTEAFF. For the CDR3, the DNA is TGTGCCAGCAGTTTACAGGGGCCCACTGAAGCTTTCTTT.

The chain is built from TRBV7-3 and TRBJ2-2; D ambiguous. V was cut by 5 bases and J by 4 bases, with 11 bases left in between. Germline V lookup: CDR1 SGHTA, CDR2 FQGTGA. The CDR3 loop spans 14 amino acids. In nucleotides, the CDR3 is TGTGCCAGCAGCCTCGAACGACGCACCGGGGAGCTGTTTTTT. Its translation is CASSLERRTGELFF.

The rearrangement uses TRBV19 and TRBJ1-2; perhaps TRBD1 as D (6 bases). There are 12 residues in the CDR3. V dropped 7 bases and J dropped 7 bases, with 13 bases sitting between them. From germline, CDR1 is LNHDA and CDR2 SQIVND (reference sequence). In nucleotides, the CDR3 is TGTGCCAGTACCCGAACAGGGACTGGCTACACCTTC. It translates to CASTRTGTGYTF.

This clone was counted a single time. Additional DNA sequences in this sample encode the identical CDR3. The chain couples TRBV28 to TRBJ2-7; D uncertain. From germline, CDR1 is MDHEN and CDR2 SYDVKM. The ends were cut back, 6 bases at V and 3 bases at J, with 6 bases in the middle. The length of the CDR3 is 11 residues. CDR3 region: CASSLNYEQYF. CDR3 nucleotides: TGTGCCAGCAGCTTAAACTACGAGCAGTACTTC.

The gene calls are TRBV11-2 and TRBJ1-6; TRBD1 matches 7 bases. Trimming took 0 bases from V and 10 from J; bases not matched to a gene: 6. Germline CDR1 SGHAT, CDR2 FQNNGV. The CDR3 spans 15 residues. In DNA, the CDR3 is TGTGCCAGCAGCTTAGAGCACAGGGGAGGGTCACCCCTCCACTTT. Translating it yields CASSLEHRGGSPLHF. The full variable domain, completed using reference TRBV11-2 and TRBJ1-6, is EAGVAQSPRYKIIEKRQSVAFWCNPISGHATLYWYQQILGQGPKLLIQFQNNGVVDDSQLPKDRFSAERLKGVDSTLKIQPAKLEDSAVYLCASSLEHRGGSPLHFGNGTRLTVT.

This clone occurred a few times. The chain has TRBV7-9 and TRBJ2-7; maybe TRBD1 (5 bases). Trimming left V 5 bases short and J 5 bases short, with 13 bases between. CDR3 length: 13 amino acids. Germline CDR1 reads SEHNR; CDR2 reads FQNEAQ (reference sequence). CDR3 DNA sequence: TGTGCCAGCAGCCCACGGACATGGGACGAGCAGTACTTC. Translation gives CASSPRTWDEQYF.